The rows below give T cell receptor beta chains drawn from one sample of a study of PD-L1 blockade in urothelial cancer. Profiled with immunoSEQ multiplex PCR; TCRdb holds only in-frame clones, not every one. The table has roughly 56,000 clones, over 75% seen once. Sample: PBMCs, taken around atezolizumab (anti-PD-L1) treatment. The receptors originated from a man between 65 and 85 years old with urothelial cancer. CDR3s include the opening cysteine and the closing phenylalanine or tryptophan. D genes are given only for firm matches. For some rows the clone size is stated as once, few or many, or as a class when expanded; others skip it.

d_call j_call clone_size v_call cdr3_aa cdr3_nt
- TRBJ2-3 once TRBV18 CASSPRRQSSTDTQYF TGTGCCAGCTCACCACGCCGACAGTCGTCGACAGATACGCAGTATTTT
TRBD1 TRBJ2-1 - TRBV30 CAWSVTGTGVSYNEQFF TGTGCCTGGAGTGTGACCGGGACAGGGGTCTCCTACAATGAGCAGTTCTTC
- TRBJ1-5 - TRBV28 CASSSGSLRGGQPQHF TGTGCCAGCAGCAGTGGTTCACTCAGGGGCGGCCAGCCCCAGCATTTT
- TRBJ2-1 - TRBV4-1 CASSQRTRDSEQFF TGCGCCAGCAGCCAAAGAACCAGGGATTCTGAGCAGTTCTTC
TRBD1 TRBJ2-3 - TRBV28 CASSEGTDTDTQYF TGTGCCAGCAGCGAGGGGACAGATACAGATACGCAGTATTTT
TRBD2 TRBJ2-7 - TRBV6-6 CASTPGLAKREQYF TGTGCCAGCACCCCGGGACTAGCGAAAAGGGAGCAGTACTTC
TRBD2 TRBJ2-7 - TRBV10-3 CAISEGGGSSYEQYF TGTGCCATCAGTGAGGGTGGCGGGAGTTCCTACGAGCAGTACTTC
TRBD1 TRBJ1-3 - TRBV5-1 CASSVGTTGSGGNTIYF TGCGCCAGCAGCGTGGGTACGACAGGGTCAGGCGGAAACACCATATATTTT
- TRBJ2-3 few TRBV9 CASSAVVGADTQYF TGTGCCAGCAGCGCCGTGGTAGGGGCAGATACGCAGTATTTT
- TRBJ1-4 - TRBV5-1 CASSSSGEKLFF TGCGCCAGCAGTTCCTCGGGTGAAAAACTGTTTTTT
- TRBJ2-7 - TRBV5-1 CASSLGDLTSYEQYF TGCGCCAGCAGCTTAGGCGACTTGACCTCCTACGAGCAGTACTTC
- TRBJ2-5 - TRBV7-9 CASSSKRPGHPKYQETQYF TGTGCCAGCAGCTCGAAAAGGCCGGGACATCCAAAGTACCAAGAGACCCAGTACTTC
- TRBJ1-2 - TRBV20-1 CSARSVYGYTF TGCAGTGCTAGATCGGTTTATGGCTACACCTTC
TRBD2 TRBJ2-3 - TRBV7-2 CASSSLAGSITDTQYF TGTGCCAGCAGCTCACTAGCGGGTTCTATCACAGATACGCAGTATTTT
- TRBJ2-2 - TRBV29-1 CSVVDRTNTGELFF TGCAGCGTCGTCGACAGGACGAACACCGGGGAGCTGTTTTTT
TRBD2 TRBJ2-3 - TRBV5-1 CASSVGTSGSETDTQYF TGCGCCAGCAGCGTAGGGACTAGCGGGAGCGAGACAGATACGCAGTATTTT
TRBD1 TRBJ1-2 - TRBV7-9 CASSPGDRYYGYTF TGTGCCAGCAGCCCCGGGGACAGGTACTATGGCTACACCTTC
- TRBJ2-4 - TRBV21-1 CASSKSLTRRAKNIQYF TGTGCCAGCAGCAAATCCCTCACTAGGAGAGCCAAAAACATTCAGTACTTC
TRBD2 TRBJ2-1 - TRBV5-1 CASSLGLAGGNEQFF TGCGCCAGCAGCTTGGGGCTAGCGGGAGGAAATGAGCAGTTCTTC
TRBD2 TRBJ2-1 - TRBV7-9 CASSSETSGMNEQFF TGTGCCAGCAGCTCCGAGACTAGCGGGATGAATGAGCAGTTCTTC
- TRBJ1-2 - TRBV2 CASSENRRGGYTF TGTGCCAGCAGTGAAAATAGAAGGGGCGGCTACACCTTC
TRBD1 TRBJ2-1 - TRBV2 CASSPTGGGEQFF TGTGCCAGCAGTCCAACAGGGGGCGGTGAGCAGTTCTTC
- TRBJ1-1 - TRBV28 CASSSAGTANTEAFF TGTGCCAGCAGTTCGGCCGGGACTGCGAACACTGAAGCTTTCTTT
- TRBJ2-3 - TRBV6-6 CASSPSTDTQYF TGTGCCAGCAGCCCTAGCACAGATACGCAGTATTTT
TRBD1 TRBJ2-7 - TRBV5-8 CASSATGGYEQYF TGTGCCAGCAGCGCGACAGGGGGATACGAGCAGTACTTC
TRBD1 TRBJ2-2 few TRBV27 CASSSGQGASWTGELFF TGTGCCAGCAGTAGTGGACAGGGGGCGTCTTGGACCGGGGAGCTGTTTTTT
- TRBJ1-2 - TRBV10-2 CASSESGGPRYGYTF TGCGCCAGCAGTGAGTCGGGGGGGCCTCGCTATGGCTACACCTTC
- TRBJ2-1 - TRBV2 CASSERRQGGEQFF TGTGCCAGCAGTGAACGTAGACAGGGAGGTGAGCAGTTCTTC
TRBD2 TRBJ2-1 - TRBV19 CASSTAGGLAGEFGEQFF TGTGCCAGTAGTACGGCCGGGGGACTAGCGGGAGAGTTCGGTGAGCAGTTCTTC
- TRBJ2-5 - TRBV30 CAWSMLAYGKTQYF TGTGCCTGGAGTATGCTAGCGTACGGAAAGACCCAGTACTTC
TRBD2 TRBJ2-6 - TRBV19 CASLAGLRSGANVLTF TGTGCCAGTTTAGCGGGACTTCGCTCTGGGGCCAACGTCCTGACTTTC
- TRBJ2-5 - TRBV27 CASSLEFQVQETQYF TGTGCCAGCAGTTTAGAGTTCCAGGTCCAAGAGACCCAGTACTTC
TRBD2 TRBJ2-5 few TRBV5-1 CASSLAGGLETQYF TGCGCCAGCAGCCTAGCGGGAGGACTTGAGACCCAGTACTTC
TRBD2 TRBJ2-5 - TRBV2 CASSEGLAVETQYF TGTGCCAGCAGTGAGGGACTAGCGGTAGAGACCCAGTACTTC
TRBD1 TRBJ2-1 once TRBV18 CASDHRGLYNEQFF TGTGCCAGCGACCACAGGGGTCTCTACAATGAGCAGTTCTTC
- TRBJ2-2 few TRBV7-6 CASSFSTGSNTGELFF TGTGCCAGCAGCTTTAGTACGGGGTCGAACACCGGGGAGCTGTTTTTT
TRBD2 TRBJ2-3 - TRBV5-4 CASSPAGLAPSDTQYF TGTGCCAGCAGCCCCGCGGGACTAGCGCCCTCAGATACGCAGTATTTT
TRBD1 TRBJ1-3 - TRBV9 CASSASQGAAGNTIYF TGTGCCAGCAGCGCCTCCCAGGGGGCCGCTGGAAACACCATATATTTT
TRBD1 TRBJ1-3 - TRBV11-2 CASSGTGASFSGNTIYF TGTGCCAGTTCCGGGACAGGGGCCTCCTTTTCTGGAAACACCATATATTTT
TRBD2 TRBJ2-1 - TRBV11-3 CASSPFSGPGEQFF TGTGCCAGCAGCCCTTTTAGCGGGCCCGGTGAGCAGTTCTTC
- TRBJ2-1 - TRBV5-4 CASSSRIAASYSEQFF TGTGCCAGCAGCTCTCGGATAGCGGCTAGCTATTCTGAGCAGTTCTTC
TRBD2 TRBJ2-5 - TRBV6-1 CASGTSREETQYF TGTGCCAGCGGGACTAGCCGAGAAGAGACCCAGTACTTC
- TRBJ1-5 - TRBV28 CASSYRRDTDYNQPQHF TGTGCCAGCAGTTATCGAAGGGACACAGACTACAATCAGCCCCAGCATTTT
- TRBJ1-1 - TRBV5-1 CASSLTLDTEAFF TGCGCCAGCAGCTTGACTTTAGACACTGAAGCTTTCTTT
- TRBJ1-1 few TRBV11-2 CASSHGHGRMNTEAFF TGTGCCAGCAGCCATGGACACGGGAGGATGAACACTGAAGCTTTCTTT
- TRBJ2-2 - TRBV19 CASSIGSGELFF TGTGCCAGTAGTATCGGGTCAGGGGAGCTGTTTTTT
- TRBJ2-7 - TRBV2 CASSGGFYEQYF TGTGCCAGCAGTGGGGGCTTCTACGAGCAGTACTTC
- TRBJ2-5 - TRBV6-7 CASPNRGSFFGETQYF TGTGCCAGCCCTAATCGGGGATCGTTTTTCGGAGAGACCCAGTACTTC
TRBD2 TRBJ2-1 - TRBV18 CASSPGLAEYNEQFF TGTGCCAGCTCACCGGGACTAGCGGAGTACAATGAGCAGTTCTTC
- TRBJ2-7 - TRBV28 CASSLQAPYEQYF TGTGCCAGCAGTTTACAGGCCCCCTACGAGCAGTACTTC